This entry lists 28 T cell receptor beta chains sequenced from one sample in a study of cytomegalovirus exposure and HLA in healthy donors. The PCR had 60 Vbeta and 13 Jbeta primers. Generated by immunoSEQ multiplex PCR, the TCRdb table keeps only in-frame clones and is missing some. The table has some 200,000 clones, 80% seen once; the top ten hold roughly 6.3%. The sample was PBMCs. The receptors were gathered from a man aged 35 to 55 in good health and CMV-seropositive.

V usage is TRBV7-2 and J usage is TRBJ2-7; perhaps TRBD2 as D (5 bases). The CDR3 extends over 15 amino acids. CDR1 is SGHTA, CDR2 FQGNSA, per germline. V lost 5 bases to trimming and J lost 4 bases, with 18 bases between them. CDR3 in amino acids: CASSPEGLPTYEQYF. The CDR3 bases are TGTGCCAGCAGCCCCGAGGGCCTCCCCACTTACGAGCAGTACTTC.

In this sample, this clone turned up once. V usage is TRBV5-8 and J usage is TRBJ1-6; 7 bases line up with TRBD1. V lost 4 bases to trimming and J lost 7 bases; unmatched junction nucleotides: 11. Germline values: CDR1 SGHTS, CDR2 YDEGEE. This CDR3 comprises 16 residues. CDR3 DNA sequence: TGTGCCAGCAGCCAAGGACAGGCCCTTGGGAATTCACCCCTCCACTTT. As protein: CASSQGQALGNSPLHF.

V usage is TRBV6-6 and J usage is TRBJ2-7, with TRBD2 matching 8 bases. In germline, CDR1 is MNHNY, CDR2 SVGAGI (reference sequence). The trim removed 7 bases at V and 7 bases at J, leaving 12 bases unmatched. This CDR3 is built from 14 residues. The CDR3 is CASNYIAGPGEQYF. CDR3 bases: TGTGCCAGCAACTACATAGCGGGGCCTGGGGAGCAGTACTTC.

The rearrangement joins TRBV30 to TRBJ1-3; 7 nucleotides align to TRBD1. The ends lost 2 bases at V and 0 bases at J; junction bases unmatched: 10. The CDR3 extends over 17 amino acids. Germline lookup yields CDR1 GTSNPN and CDR2 SVGIG (reference sequence). For the CDR3, the DNA is TGTGCCTGGAGTAGGGGGCTACAGGGAAGCTCTGGAAACACCATATATTTT. This codes for CAWSRGLQGSSGNTIYF.

This sequence joins TRBV18 and TRBJ1-1; a possible D gene is TRBD1 (5 bases). CDR1 and CDR2 (germline): KGHSH, LQKENI. The CDR3 loop spans 14 amino acids. Trimming removed 6 bases at V and 3 bases at J, with 14 bases between. DNA for the CDR3: TGTGCCAGCTCGACTTGGGAAGGGGACACTGAAGCTTTCTTT. Translated: CASSTWEGDTEAFF.

About this clone itself: One end of the junction fails to match germline, which may point to a read error. The chain links TRBV10-3 to TRBJ2-7; possible D gene TRBD1, 6 bases. The germline CDR1 and CDR2 sequences are ENHRY and SYGVKD. The CDR3 extends over 13 amino acids. The CDR3 protein is CAARPGADYKQYF. As DNA, the CDR3 is TGTGCCGCCCGCCCAGGGGCAGACTACAAGCAGTACTTC.

With regard to this clone: A junction end diverges from the germline sequence, so it may reflect a read error. The chain combines TRBV5-1 with TRBJ2-5, with 11 bases fitting TRBD2. CDR1 SGHRS and CDR2 YFSETQ come from the germline V gene. The CDR3 runs 16 residues. The CDR3 region is CASSRGRLAGGENQYF. The CDR3 DNA reads TGCGCCAGCAGCAGAGGTCGGCTAGCGGGGGGAGAGAACCAGTACTTC.

The CDR3 bases are TGTGCCAGCAGCTTTACTAGCGGGTATGAGCAGTTCTTC. Translating gives CASSFTSGYEQFF. The J gene is TRBJ2-1, the V gene TRBV11-3; 9 nucleotides match TRBD2. Germline V gene data show CDR1 as SGHNT and CDR2 as YENEEA. V was clipped by 3 bases and J by 8 bases; unmatched bases: 2. The CDR3 loop spans 13 amino acids.

The chain links TRBV10-3 to TRBJ1-5; possible D gene TRBD1, 5 bases. The germline CDR1 and CDR2 sequences are ENHRY and SYGVKD. The CDR3 consists of 17 residues. The V gene lost 3 bases and the J gene lost 0 bases, with 15 bases spanning the gap. CDR3 amino acids: CAISDTGVQYSNQPQHF. The DNA for the CDR3 is TGTGCCATCAGTGACACAGGAGTGCAGTATAGCAATCAGCCCCAGCATTTT.

This clone was detected a few times. The chain recombines TRBV19 with TRBJ2-3, with a possible D match to TRBD1 (6 bases). V dropped 6 bases and J dropped 4 bases, with 11 bases sitting between them. Germline CDR1 is LNHDA and CDR2 is SQIVND (reference sequence). The CDR3 contains 13 residues. CDR3 bases: TGTGCCAGTAGCCTACAGGGTGCAGATACGCAGTATTTT. Its translation: CASSLQGADTQYF.

V is TRBV7-2 and J is TRBJ2-1, with 8 bases that match TRBD2. V trimming: 1 base; J trimming: 9 bases; junction bases outside the gene matches: 8. Germline assignment: CDR1 SGHTA and CDR2 FQGNSA. The CDR3 contains 15 residues. In DNA, the CDR3 is TGTGCCAGCAGCTTAGACGGGGGGGCTGTCACTGAGCAGTTCTTC. Amino acid sequence: CASSLDGGAVTEQFF.

The rearrangement links TRBV5-1 to TRBJ1-1, with a possible D match to TRBD1 (5 bases). The CDR3 has 13 amino acids. Germline loops: CDR1 SGHRS, CDR2 YFSETQ. Trimming took off 5 bases at V and 5 bases at J, with 13 bases between the two ends. The CDR3 region has the DNA TGCGCCAGCAGAAGGGGTGGGGGGACTGAAGCTTTCTTT. This codes for CASRRGGGTEAFF.

This clone was seen just once. The chain links TRBV11-2 to TRBJ2-5, with 8 bases fitting TRBD1. Germline lookup yields CDR1 SGHAT and CDR2 FQNNGV. The V gene end was trimmed by 1 base and the J gene end by 1 base; junction bases not matched to a gene: 8. The CDR3 is 17 amino acids. The DNA for the CDR3 is TGTGCCAGCAGCTTAGTCCTACAGGGGGGTGGCCAAGAGACCCAGTACTTC. Its protein product is CASSLVLQGGGQETQYF.

CDR3 sequence reads: CASSLGLQAGPYNEQFF. CDR3 sequence (DNA): TGTGCCAGCAGCTTAGGCCTCCAGGCAGGGCCCTACAATGAGCAGTTCTTC. The chain employs TRBV13 and TRBJ2-1, with D perhaps matching TRBD1 (5 bases). The length of the CDR3 is 17 residues. In germline, CDR1 is PRHDT, CDR2 FYEKMQ (reference sequence). Trimming removed 0 bases from V and 2 bases from J, with 14 bases in between. Full variable domain (outside the CDR3, taken from reference TRBV13 and TRBJ2-1): AAGVIQSPRHLIKEKRETATLKCYPIPRHDTVYWYQQGPGQDPQFLISFYEKMQSDKGSIPDRFSAQQFSDYHSELNMSSLELGDSALYFCASSLGLQAGPYNEQFFGPGTRLTVL.

This chain joins TRBV11-2 and TRBJ1-1; D remains unclear. Germline CDR1 SGHAT, CDR2 FQNNGV. CDR3 length: 15 residues. V lost 1 base and J lost 0, with 9 bases in between. In nucleotides, the CDR3 is TGTGCCAGCAGCTTAGGTCCACAGATGAACACTGAAGCTTTCTTT. It is translated as CASSLGPQMNTEAFF.

A few counts support this clone. The chain carries TRBV7-2 and TRBJ2-7; TRBD1 matches 8 bases. The CDR3 extends over 14 amino acids. Germline CDR1 reads SGHTA; CDR2 reads FQGNSA. The junction had 9 bases not matched to a gene; V was cut back by 5 bases and J by 6 bases. The CDR3 loop is CASSPGTGSPEQYF. The DNA of the CDR3 is TGTGCCAGCAGCCCCGGGACAGGCAGTCCCGAGCAGTACTTC. Filled out from reference TRBV7-2 and TRBJ2-7, the complete variable domain reads GAGVSQSPSNKVTEKGKDVELRCDPISGHTALYWYRQSLGQGLEFLIYFQGNSAPDKSGLPSDRFSAERTGGSVSTLTIQRTQQEDSAVYLCASSPGTGSPEQYFGPGTRLTVT.

The chain is built from TRBV2 and TRBJ2-3, with TRBD2 identical over 10 bases. V dropped 6 bases and J dropped 3; count of bases not matched to a gene: 6. This CDR3 contains 15 residues. Germline V gene sequence: CDR1 SNHLY, CDR2 FYNNEI. The CDR3 sequence: CASRVSGGGTDTQYF. CDR3 nucleotide sequence: TGTGCCAGCAGGGTGAGCGGGGGGGGTACAGATACGCAGTATTTT.

V and J are TRBV6-5 and TRBJ2-1, with 8 bases matching TRBD1. Per germline, CDR1 MNHEY and CDR2 SVGAGI. The CDR3 runs to 15 residues. The V gene end was trimmed by 4 bases and the J gene end by 7 bases; junction bases not matched to a gene: 9. The CDR3 protein is CASSSRQGSWNEQFF. For the CDR3, the DNA is TGTGCCAGCAGTTCTCGACAGGGGAGTTGGAATGAGCAGTTCTTC.

This rearrangement joins TRBV6-1 to TRBJ1-1; no reliable D call. The CDR3 has 15 amino acids. Trimming removed 2 bases from V and 3 bases from J, with 13 bases in between. In germline, CDR1 is MNHNS, CDR2 SASEGT. The DNA of the CDR3 is TGTGCCAGCAGTGAAATTGAGTTGAGGGACACTGAAGCTTTCTTT. Encoded protein: CASSEIELRDTEAFF.

As to this clone: The sample holds other DNA sequences that translate to the same CDR3. The J gene is TRBJ2-5, the V gene TRBV6-5, with D possibly matching TRBD2 (6 bases). Trimming left V 0 bases short and J 5 bases short, with 10 bases between. The CDR3 is 14 residues long. CDR1 is MNHEY, CDR2 SVGAGI, per germline. CDR3 sequence reads: CASSYSVGRETQYF. CDR3 in DNA: TGTGCCAGCAGTTACTCCGTAGGGAGGGAGACCCAGTACTTC.

The gene calls are TRBV6-5 and TRBJ1-2; D unresolved. V lost 4 bases and J lost 6, with 15 bases in between. The CDR3 is 14 amino acids. The germline V gene encodes CDR1 MNHEY and CDR2 SVGAGI. In DNA, the CDR3 is TGTGCCAGCAGTTCTCTCCTGCAGAGGGATGGCTACACCTTC. This codes for CASSSLLQRDGYTF.

The chain recombines TRBV30 with TRBJ1-2; D is undetermined. V was pared by 4 bases and J by 8 bases, with 20 bases between. The germline V gene has CDR1 GTSNPN and CDR2 SVGIG (reference sequence). The CDR3 has 14 amino acids. The CDR3 is CAWMDGRREGGYTF. The CDR3 DNA sequence: TGTGCCTGGATGGACGGTCGCCGGGAAGGGGGCTACACCTTC.

The V and J genes are TRBV4-3 and TRBJ1-2; 8 nucleotides agree with TRBD1. The germline CDR1 and CDR2 sequences are LGHNA and YSLEER. The CDR3 has 15 residues. Trimming cost V 4 bases and J 2 bases; bases outside gene matches: 6. CDR3 region: CASSLRDRTNYGYTF. The CDR3 DNA is TGCGCCAGCAGCCTACGGGACAGGACGAACTATGGCTACACCTTC.

J is TRBJ1-4 and V is TRBV29-1; perhaps TRBD1 as D (5 bases). The V gene's germline CDR1 is SQVTM and CDR2 ANQGSEA. The CDR3 extends over 13 amino acids. V lost 6 bases and J lost 7, with 15 bases in between. The CDR3 bases are TGCAGCGTCAGACCCTCGGGGGGTGAAAAACTGTTTTTT. Its protein is CSVRPSGGEKLFF.

V is TRBV6-5 and J is TRBJ1-3; weak D call: TRBD1 (6 bases). V was trimmed by 5 bases and J by 3 bases, leaving 11 bases between them. Looked up from germline, CDR1 is MNHEY and CDR2 is SVGAGI. The CDR3 runs 14 residues. As DNA, the CDR3 is TGTGCCAGCAGTCCCGGACAGTATGGAAACACCATATATTTT. This gives the protein CASSPGQYGNTIYF.

The J gene is TRBJ2-2, the V gene TRBV2; 9 bases map to TRBD1. Germline V gene sequence: CDR1 SNHLY, CDR2 FYNNEI. This CDR3 spans 15 amino acids. V was pared by 6 bases and J by 2 bases, with 4 bases of the junction left unmatched. The CDR3 DNA sequence: TGTGCCAGCAGCCCGGGACAGGGTAACACCGGGGAGCTGTTTTTT. Protein sequence: CASSPGQGNTGELFF.

The chain links TRBV4-3 to TRBJ2-3; 10 bases are a match to TRBD2. Germline lookup yields CDR1 LGHNA and CDR2 YSLEER. This CDR3 is built from 18 residues. V lost 1 base, J lost 3 bases, and 10 bases stayed unmatched. The CDR3 sequence is CASSQGASGGAVTDTQYF. CDR3 nucleotide sequence: TGCGCCAGCAGCCAAGGTGCAAGCGGGGGGGCAGTGACAGATACGCAGTATTTT.

The chain joins TRBV7-2 to TRBJ2-7; D gene ambiguous. Trimming shortened V by 5 bases and J by 1 base, and 3 bases separated the two germline ends. This CDR3 is 11 amino acids long. Germline V gene data show CDR1 as SGHTA and CDR2 as FQGNSA. This CDR3 reads CASSTSYEQYF. CDR3 coding DNA: TGTGCCAGCAGCACTTCCTACGAGCAGTACTTC.